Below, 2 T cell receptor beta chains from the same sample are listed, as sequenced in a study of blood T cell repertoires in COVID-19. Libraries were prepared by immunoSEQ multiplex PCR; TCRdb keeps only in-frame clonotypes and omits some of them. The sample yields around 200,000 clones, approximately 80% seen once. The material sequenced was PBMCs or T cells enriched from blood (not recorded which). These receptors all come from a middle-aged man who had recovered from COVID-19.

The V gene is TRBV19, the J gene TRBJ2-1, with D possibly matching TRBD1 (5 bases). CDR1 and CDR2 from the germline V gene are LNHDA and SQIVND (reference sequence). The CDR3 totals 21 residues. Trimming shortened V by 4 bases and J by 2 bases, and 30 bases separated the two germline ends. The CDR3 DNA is TGTGCCAGTAGTAGAAACCGGGCAGGGTTTGGATTAGCTTGGACCTACAATGAGCAGTTCTTC. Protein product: CASSRNRAGFGLAWTYNEQFF.

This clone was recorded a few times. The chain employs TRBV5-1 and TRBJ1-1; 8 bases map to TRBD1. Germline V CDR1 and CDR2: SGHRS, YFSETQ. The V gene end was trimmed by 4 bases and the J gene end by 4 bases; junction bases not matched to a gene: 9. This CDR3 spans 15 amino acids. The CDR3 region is CASSPGQGLGTEAFF. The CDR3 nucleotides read TGCGCCAGCAGCCCTGGACAGGGTTTAGGCACTGAAGCTTTCTTT. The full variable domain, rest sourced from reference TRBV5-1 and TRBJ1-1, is KAGVTQTPRYLIKTRGQQVTLSCSPISGHRSVSWYQQTPGQGLQFLFEYFSETQRNKGNFPGRFSGRQFSNSRSEMNVSTLELGDSALYLCASSPGQGLGTEAFFGQGTRLTVV.